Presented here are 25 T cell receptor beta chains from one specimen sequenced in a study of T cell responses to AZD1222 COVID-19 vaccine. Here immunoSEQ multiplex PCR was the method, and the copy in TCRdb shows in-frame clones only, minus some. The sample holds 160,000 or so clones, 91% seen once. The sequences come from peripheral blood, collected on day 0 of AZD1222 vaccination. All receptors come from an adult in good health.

The CDR3 DNA reads as TGTGCCAGCAGCTTAGATTCCGGAGGGACTGAAGCTTTCTTT. As protein: CASSLDSGGTEAFF. This chain connects TRBV11-2 to TRBJ1-1; no clear D gene. Trimming shortened V by 0 bases and J by 5 bases, and 10 bases separated the two germline ends. CDR3 length: 14 residues. Germline V gene sequence: CDR1 SGHAT, CDR2 FQNNGV. The full variable domain, its missing parts supplied by reference TRBV11-2 and TRBJ1-1, is EAGVAQSPRYKIIEKRQSVAFWCNPISGHATLYWYQQILGQGPKLLIQFQNNGVVDDSQLPKDRFSAERLKGVDSTLKIQPAKLEDSAVYLCASSLDSGGTEAFFGQGTRLTVV.

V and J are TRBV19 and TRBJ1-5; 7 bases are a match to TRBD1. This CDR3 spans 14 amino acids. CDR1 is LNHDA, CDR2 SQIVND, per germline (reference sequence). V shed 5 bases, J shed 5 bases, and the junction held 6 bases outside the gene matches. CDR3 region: CASSVQQGYQPQHF. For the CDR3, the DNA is TGTGCCAGTAGTGTCCAACAGGGGTATCAGCCCCAGCATTTT.

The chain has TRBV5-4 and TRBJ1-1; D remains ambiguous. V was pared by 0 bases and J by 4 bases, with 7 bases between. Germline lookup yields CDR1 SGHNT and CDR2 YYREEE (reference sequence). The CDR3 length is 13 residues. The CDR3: CASSLGSATEAFF. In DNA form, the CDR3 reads TGTGCCAGCAGCTTGGGCAGCGCCACTGAAGCTTTCTTT.

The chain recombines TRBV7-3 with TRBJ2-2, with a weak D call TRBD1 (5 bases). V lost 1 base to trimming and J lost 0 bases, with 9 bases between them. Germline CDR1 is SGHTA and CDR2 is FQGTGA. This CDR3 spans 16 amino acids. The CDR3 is CASSLSRVANTGELFF. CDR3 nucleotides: TGTGCCAGCAGCTTAAGCAGGGTCGCGAACACCGGGGAGCTGTTTTTT.

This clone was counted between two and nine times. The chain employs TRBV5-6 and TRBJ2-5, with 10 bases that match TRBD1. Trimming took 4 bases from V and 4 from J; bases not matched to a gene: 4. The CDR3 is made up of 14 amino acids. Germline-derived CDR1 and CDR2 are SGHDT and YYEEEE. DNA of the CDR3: TGTGCCAGCAGCCGGGACAGGGGCGGAGAGACCCAGTACTTC. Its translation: CASSRDRGGETQYF.

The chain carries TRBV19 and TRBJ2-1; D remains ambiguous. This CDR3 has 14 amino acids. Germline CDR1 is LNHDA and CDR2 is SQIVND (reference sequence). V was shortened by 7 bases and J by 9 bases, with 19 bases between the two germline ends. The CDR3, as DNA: TGTGCCAGTAAGGGCTGGGGATCGGTGGGTGAGCAGTTCTTC. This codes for CASKGWGSVGEQFF.

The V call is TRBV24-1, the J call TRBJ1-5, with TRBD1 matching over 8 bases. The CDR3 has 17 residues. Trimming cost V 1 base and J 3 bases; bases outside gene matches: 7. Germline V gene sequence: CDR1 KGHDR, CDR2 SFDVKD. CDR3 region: CATSDFPRTGLNQPQHF. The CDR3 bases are TGTGCCACCAGTGATTTTCCTCGGACAGGGCTCAATCAGCCCCAGCATTTT.

DNA of the CDR3: TGTGCCAGCAGCTCCTTCACAGGGGCGCTCTATAATTCACCCCTCCACTTT. Its protein product is CASSSFTGALYNSPLHF. This chain uses TRBV5-8 with TRBJ1-6; 7 bases align to TRBD1. The CDR3 has 17 residues. CDR1 and CDR2 from the germline V gene are SGHTS and YDEGEE. Trimming took 3 bases from V and 3 from J; bases not matched to a gene: 9.

The CDR3 here is CASSRQGSDQPQHF. CDR3 DNA sequence: TGTGCCAGCTCACGACAGGGTTCGGATCAGCCCCAGCATTTT. The V call is TRBV18, the J call TRBJ1-5; 7 bases are shared with TRBD1. The CDR3 is 14 amino acids. J was trimmed by 5 bases and V by 4 bases; bases with no gene match: 5. Per germline, CDR1 KGHSH and CDR2 LQKENI.

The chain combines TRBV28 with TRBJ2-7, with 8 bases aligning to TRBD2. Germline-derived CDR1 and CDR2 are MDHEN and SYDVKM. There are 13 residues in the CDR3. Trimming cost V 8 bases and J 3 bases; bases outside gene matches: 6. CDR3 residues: CASLAGSSYEQYF. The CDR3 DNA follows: TGTGCCAGCCTAGCGGGCAGCAGCTACGAGCAGTACTTC.

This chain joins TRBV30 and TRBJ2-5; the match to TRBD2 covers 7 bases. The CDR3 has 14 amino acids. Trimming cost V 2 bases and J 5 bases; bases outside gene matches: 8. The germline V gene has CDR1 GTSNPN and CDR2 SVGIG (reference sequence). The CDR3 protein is CAWSTGEGWETQYF. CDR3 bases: TGTGCCTGGAGTACCGGGGAGGGCTGGGAGACCCAGTACTTC. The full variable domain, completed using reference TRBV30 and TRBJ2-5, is SQTIHQWPATLVQPVGSPLSLECTVEGTSNPNLYWYRQAAGRGLQLLFYSVGIGQISSEVPQNLSASRPQDRQFILSSKKLLLSDSGFYLCAWSTGEGWETQYFGPGTRLLVL.

The CDR3 DNA reads TGTGCCAGCCCTCCCCAGGCCTATTATGGGTACACTGAAGCTTTCTTT. Translating gives CASPPQAYYGYTEAFF. The gene calls are TRBV28 and TRBJ1-1; D gene uncertain. This CDR3 is 16 amino acids long. Germline loops: CDR1 MDHEN, CDR2 SYDVKM. V gave up 8 bases and J gave up 3 bases, with 22 bases separating them.

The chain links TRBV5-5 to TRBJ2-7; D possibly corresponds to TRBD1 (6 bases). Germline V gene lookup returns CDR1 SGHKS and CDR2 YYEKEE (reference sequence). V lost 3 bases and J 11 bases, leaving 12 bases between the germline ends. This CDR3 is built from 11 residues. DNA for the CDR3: TGTGCCAGCAGCTCGGACAGAGAGGAGTACTTC. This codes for CASSSDREEYF.

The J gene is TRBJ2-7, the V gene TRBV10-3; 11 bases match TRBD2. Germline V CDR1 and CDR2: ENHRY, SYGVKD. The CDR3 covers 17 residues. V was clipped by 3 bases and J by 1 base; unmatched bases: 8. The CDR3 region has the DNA TGTGCCATCAGTGATGGGACTAGCGGATATTCATCCTACGAGCAGTACTTC. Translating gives CAISDGTSGYSSYEQYF.

CDR3: CAWSADREQYF. The CDR3 DNA sequence: TGTGCCTGGAGTGCCGACAGAGAGCAGTACTTC. The chain joins TRBV30 to TRBJ2-7, with D tentatively TRBD1 (5 bases). V was cut by 1 base and J by 7 bases, with 8 bases left in between. There are 11 residues in the CDR3. The V gene's germline CDR1 is GTSNPN and CDR2 SVGIG (reference sequence).

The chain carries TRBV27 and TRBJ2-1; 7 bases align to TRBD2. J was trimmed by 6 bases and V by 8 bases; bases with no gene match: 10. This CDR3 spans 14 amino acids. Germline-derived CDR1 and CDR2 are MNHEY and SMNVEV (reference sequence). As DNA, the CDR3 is TGTGCCAGCTCAACTGGGGAGGGTATCAATGAGCAGTTCTTC. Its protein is CASSTGEGINEQFF.

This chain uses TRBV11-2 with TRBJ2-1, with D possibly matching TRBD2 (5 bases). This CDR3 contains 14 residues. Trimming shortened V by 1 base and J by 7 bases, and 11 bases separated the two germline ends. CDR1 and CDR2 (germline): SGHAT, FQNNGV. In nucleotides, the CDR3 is TGTGCCAGCAGCTTAGTTTCAGAGGGAAATGAGCAGTTCTTC. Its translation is CASSLVSEGNEQFF.

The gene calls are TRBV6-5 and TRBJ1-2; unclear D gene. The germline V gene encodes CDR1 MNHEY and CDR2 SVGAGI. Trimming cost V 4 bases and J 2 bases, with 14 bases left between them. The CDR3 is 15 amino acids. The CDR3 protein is CASSSVPLLNYGYTF. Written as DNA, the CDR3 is TGTGCCAGCAGTTCAGTCCCCCTCCTCAACTATGGCTACACCTTC.

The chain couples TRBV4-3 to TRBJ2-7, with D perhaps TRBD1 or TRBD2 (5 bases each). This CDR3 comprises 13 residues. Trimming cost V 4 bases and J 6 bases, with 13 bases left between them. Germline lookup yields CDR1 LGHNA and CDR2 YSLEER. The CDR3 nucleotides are TGCGCCAGCAGCCCTCGTGGGGGATTCGAGCAGTACTTC. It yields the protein CASSPRGGFEQYF.

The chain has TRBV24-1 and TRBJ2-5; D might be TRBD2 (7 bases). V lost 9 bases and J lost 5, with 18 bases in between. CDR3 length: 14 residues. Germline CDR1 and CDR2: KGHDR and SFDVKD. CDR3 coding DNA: TGTGCCACCGGGGGGGCAGGGAAAGCGGAGACCCAGTACTTC. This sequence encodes CATGGAGKAETQYF.

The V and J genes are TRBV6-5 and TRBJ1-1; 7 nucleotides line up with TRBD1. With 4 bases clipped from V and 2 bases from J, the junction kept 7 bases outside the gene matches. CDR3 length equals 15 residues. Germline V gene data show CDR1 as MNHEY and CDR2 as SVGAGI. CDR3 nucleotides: TGTGCCAGCAGTTTTAACAGGGGCCCCAACACTGAAGCTTTCTTT. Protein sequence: CASSFNRGPNTEAFF.

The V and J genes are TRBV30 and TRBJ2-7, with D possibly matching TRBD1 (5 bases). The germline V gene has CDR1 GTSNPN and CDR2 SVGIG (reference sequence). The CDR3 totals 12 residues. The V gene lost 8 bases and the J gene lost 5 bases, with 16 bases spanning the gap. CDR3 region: CATTQGRHEQYF. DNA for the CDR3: TGTGCCACTACCCAGGGTCGGCACGAGCAGTACTTC.

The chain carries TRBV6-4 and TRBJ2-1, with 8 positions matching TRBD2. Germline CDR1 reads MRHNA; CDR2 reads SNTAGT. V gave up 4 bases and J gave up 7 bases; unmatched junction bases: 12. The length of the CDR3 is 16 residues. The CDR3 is CASSAEGTGGGNEQFF. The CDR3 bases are TGTGCCAGCAGTGCGGAGGGAACGGGAGGGGGGAATGAGCAGTTCTTC.

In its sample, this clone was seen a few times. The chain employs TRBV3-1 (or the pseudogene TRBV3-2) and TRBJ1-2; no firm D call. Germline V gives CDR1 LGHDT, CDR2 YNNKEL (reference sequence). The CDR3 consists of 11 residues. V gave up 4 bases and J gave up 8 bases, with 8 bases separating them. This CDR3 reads CASSRGSGYTF. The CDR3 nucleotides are TGTGCCAGCAGCCGGGGTTCCGGCTACACCTTC.

CDR3 coding DNA: TGTGCTAGTGGTTTAGGGGACAGGGGAAATGAGCAGTTCTTC. Amino acids: CASGLGDRGNEQFF. V gene TRBV12-5 combines with J gene TRBJ2-1, with TRBD1 matching over 10 bases. Trimming cost V 3 bases and J 7 bases; bases outside gene matches: 3. Germline values: CDR1 LGHNT, CDR2 FRNRAP. The CDR3 spans 14 residues.